This TCR beta chain was identified during a study of human T cells and chemical hapten exposure. Study context: Slight volume differences across pooled libraries mainly accounted for varying per-sample TCR yields. Whole-study results and caveats: The study found that DPC sensitization did not change TCRs above 1 in 1000 frequency.

It was from unfractionated whole blood that total RNA was extracted. Individual cDNA molecules in this library carried unique molecular identifiers. In the authors' methods: From roughly 23,000 to 640,000 TCRs were found per sample, with a median of 95,638. Each CDR3 protein gets one entry after TCRdb re-called the 5' RACE reads with MiXCR. These V and J calls are TCRdb output, not the study's own analysis. The sample has under 100,000 distinct CDR3 sequences; more than 15% are singletons. The CDR3 contains 12 residues. The germline V and J ends were trimmed by 7 bases and 5 bases, with 12 bases remaining between them. From germline, CDR1 is SQVTM and CDR2 ANQGSEA. With respect to this clonotype: Its antigen is still unknown.

This chain uses TRBV29-1 with TRBJ2-1, with D unclear. The TCR comes from a female donor in good health. The CDR3 DNA follows: TGCAGCGGCCTCCATAGAAACAATGAGCAGTTCTTC. Residues: CSGLHRNNEQFF.